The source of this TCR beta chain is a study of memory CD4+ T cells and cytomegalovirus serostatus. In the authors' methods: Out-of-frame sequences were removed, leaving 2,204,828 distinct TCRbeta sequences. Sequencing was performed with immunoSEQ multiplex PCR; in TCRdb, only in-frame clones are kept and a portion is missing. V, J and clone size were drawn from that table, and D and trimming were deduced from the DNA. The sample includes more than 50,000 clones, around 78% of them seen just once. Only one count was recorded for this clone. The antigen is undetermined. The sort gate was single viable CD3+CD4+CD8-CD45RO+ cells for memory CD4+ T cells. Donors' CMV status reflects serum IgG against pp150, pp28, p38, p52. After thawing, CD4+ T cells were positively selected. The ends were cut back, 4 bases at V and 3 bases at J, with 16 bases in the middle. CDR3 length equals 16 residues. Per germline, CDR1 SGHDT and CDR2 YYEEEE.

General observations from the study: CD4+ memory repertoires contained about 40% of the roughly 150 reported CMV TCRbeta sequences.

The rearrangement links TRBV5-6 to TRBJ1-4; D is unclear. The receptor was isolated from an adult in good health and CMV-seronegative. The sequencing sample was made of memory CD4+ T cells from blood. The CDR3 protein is CASSIPPGESNEKLFF. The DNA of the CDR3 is TGTGCCAGCAGCATACCGCCCGGGGAGTCTAATGAAAAACTGTTTTTT.